This T cell receptor beta chain was retrieved from a study of neurological immune-mediated disorders. TCRdb processed the 5' RACE reads anew with MiXCR; each CDR3 protein has one entry. The data hold more than 50,000 distinct CDR3 sequences, with less than 5.5% observed a single time. Findings and caveats of the study: Phylogenetic grouping assigned the repertoires of 18 of 34 multiple sclerosis patients to a single related-CDR3 cluster, representing a possible signature.

This clonotype was picked up many times. What it recognizes is unknown. The sample consisted of PBMCs. This receptor was taken from a woman aged 25 to 39 with multiple sclerosis.

The CDR3 here is CAISGKGAGYEQYF. CDR3 in DNA: TGTGCCATCAGTGGAAAAGGGGCTGGCTACGAGCAGTACTTC. The chain links TRBV10-3 to TRBJ2-7; weak D call: TRBD1 (5 bases). Trimming stripped 4 bases from V and 3 bases from J, with 13 bases between. The CDR3 loop spans 14 amino acids. Looked up from germline, CDR1 is ENHRY and CDR2 is SYGVKD.